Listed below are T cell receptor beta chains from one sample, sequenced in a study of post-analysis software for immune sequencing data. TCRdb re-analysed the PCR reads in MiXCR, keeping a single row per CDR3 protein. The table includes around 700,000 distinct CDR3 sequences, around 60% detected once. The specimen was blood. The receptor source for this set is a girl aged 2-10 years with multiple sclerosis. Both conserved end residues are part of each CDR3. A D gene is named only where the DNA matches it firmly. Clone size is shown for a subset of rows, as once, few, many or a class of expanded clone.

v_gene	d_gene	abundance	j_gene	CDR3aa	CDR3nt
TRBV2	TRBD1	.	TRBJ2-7	CASSQGAQYEQYF	TGTGCCAGCAGTCAGGGGGCGCAATACGAGCAGTACTTC
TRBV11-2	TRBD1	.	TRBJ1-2	CASSLGTGYGGGNYGYTF	TGTGCCAGCAGCTTAGGGACAGGGTACGGTGGAGGGAACTATGGCTACACCTTC
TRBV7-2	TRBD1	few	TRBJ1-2	CASSLGPGQGNYGYTF	TGTGCCAGCAGCTTGGGACCGGGACAGGGGAACTATGGCTACACCTTC
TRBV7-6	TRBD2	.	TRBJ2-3	CASSPRLAGKLADTQYF	TGTGCCAGCAGCCCGCGGCTAGCGGGTAAACTGGCAGATACGCAGTATTTT
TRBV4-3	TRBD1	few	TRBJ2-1	CASSLGPGTGKAISSYNEQFF	TGCGCCAGCAGTCTAGGACCCGGGACAGGGAAGGCAATTAGCTCCTACAATGAGCAGTTCTTC
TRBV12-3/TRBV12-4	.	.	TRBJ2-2	CASSLDREMLGELFF	TGTGCCAGCAGTTTAGACAGGGAAATGTTAGGGGAGCTGTTTTTT
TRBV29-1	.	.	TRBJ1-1	CSAEEGRSQWGAFF	TGCAGCGCTGAAGAGGGACGCTCTCAATGGGGAGCTTTCTTT
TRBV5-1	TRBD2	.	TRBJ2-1	CASSSGGTSGINEQFF	TGCGCCAGCAGTTCGGGGGGGACTAGCGGGATCAATGAGCAGTTCTTC
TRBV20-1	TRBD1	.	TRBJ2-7	CSAVGQGSSYEQYF	TGCAGTGCTGTCGGACAGGGGAGCTCCTACGAGCAGTACTTC
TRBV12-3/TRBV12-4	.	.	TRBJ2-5	CASSAGPTPITQYF	TGTGCCAGCAGTGCCGGTCCGACACCTATCACCCAGTACTTC
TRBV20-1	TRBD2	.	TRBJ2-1	CSASRGELGNEQFF	TGCAGTGCCTCCCGGGGGGAGCTCGGGAATGAGCAGTTCTTC
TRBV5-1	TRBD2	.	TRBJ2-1	CASSPLPGLAGLFSYEQFF	TGCGCCAGCAGCCCATTACCGGGACTAGCGGGACTATTCTCCTACGAGCAGTTCTTC
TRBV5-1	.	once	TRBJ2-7	CASSLDLTYEQYF	TGCGCCAGCAGCTTGGACTTAACCTACGAGCAGTACTTC
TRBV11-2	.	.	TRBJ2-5	CASSPGPSKLGETQYF	TGTGCCAGCAGCCCCGGCCCCTCCAAACTCGGGGAGACCCAGTACTTC